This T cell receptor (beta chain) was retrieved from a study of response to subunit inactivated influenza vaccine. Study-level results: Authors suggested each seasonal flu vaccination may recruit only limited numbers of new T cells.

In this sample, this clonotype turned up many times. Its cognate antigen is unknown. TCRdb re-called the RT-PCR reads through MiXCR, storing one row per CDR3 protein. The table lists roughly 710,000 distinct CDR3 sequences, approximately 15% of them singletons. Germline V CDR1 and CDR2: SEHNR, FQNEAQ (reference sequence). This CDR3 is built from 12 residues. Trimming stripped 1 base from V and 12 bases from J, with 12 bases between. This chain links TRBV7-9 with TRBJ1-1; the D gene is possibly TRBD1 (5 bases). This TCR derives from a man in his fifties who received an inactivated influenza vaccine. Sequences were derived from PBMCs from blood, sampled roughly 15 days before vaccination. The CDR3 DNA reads TGTGCCAGCAGCTTAGGAGGGGATCTTACTTTCTTT. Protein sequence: CASSLGGDLTFF. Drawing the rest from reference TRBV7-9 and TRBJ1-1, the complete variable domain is DTGVSQNPRHKITKRGQNVTFRCDPISEHNRLYWYRQTLGQGPEFLTYFQNEAQLEKSRLLSDRFSAERPKGSFSTLEIQRTEQGDSAMYLCASSLGGDLTFFGQGTRLTVV.